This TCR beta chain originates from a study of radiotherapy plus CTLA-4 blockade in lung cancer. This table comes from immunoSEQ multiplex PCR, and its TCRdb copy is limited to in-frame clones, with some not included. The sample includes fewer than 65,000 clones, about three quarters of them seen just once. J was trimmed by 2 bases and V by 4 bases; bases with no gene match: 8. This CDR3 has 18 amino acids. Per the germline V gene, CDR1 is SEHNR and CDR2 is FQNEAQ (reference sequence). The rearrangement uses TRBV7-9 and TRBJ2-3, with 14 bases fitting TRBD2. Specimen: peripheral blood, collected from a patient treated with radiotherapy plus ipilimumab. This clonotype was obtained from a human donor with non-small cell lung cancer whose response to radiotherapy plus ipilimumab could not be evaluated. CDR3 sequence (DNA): TGTGCCAGCAGCTCCATGACTAGCGGGAGGGCCCCCACAGATACGCAGTATTTT. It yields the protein CASSSMTSGRAPTDTQYF.